One and the same sample provided the 10 T cell receptor beta chains below, sequenced in a study of human T cells and chemical hapten exposure (dated by TCRdb to the early 2020s). Sample time point, as interpreted from the label and publication: pre-sensitization, week 0. In the paper's terms, the treatment or condition label means: therapeutic diphenylcyclopropenone sensitization with weekly scalp DPC. Total RNA was extracted from unfractionated whole blood that had been collected in Tempus Blood RNA tubes. Library preparation employed RACE. The instrument was a NextSeq 500. TCRdb handled the public reads itself, with Q25 trimming in fastp and clone calling in MiXCR, and kept productive beta chains. Rows are combined by CDR3 protein, so each entry shows the most common genes and DNA. Recorded for this sample are 35,000 or so distinct CDR3 sequences; approximately 10% of them occurred a single time. Around a quarter of the sample lies in the top ten.

The specimen comprised whole blood, sampled in connection with sensitization to the hapten diphenylcyclopropenone (DPC). The receptors here all came from a middle-aged man with alopecia areata. Some clones in this sample may be carry-over from other donors' samples.

This clonotype occurred a few times. This sequence joins TRBV6-5 and TRBJ1-1, with a weak D call TRBD1 (5 bases). Trimming cost V 0 bases and J 5 bases, with 13 bases left between them. The CDR3 runs 15 residues. The germline V gene has CDR1 MNHEY and CDR2 SVGAGI. CDR3 loop: CASSYSSGARTEAFF. CDR3 nucleotides: TGTGCCAGCAGTTACTCATCTGGGGCCCGGACTGAAGCTTTCTTT.

The chain has TRBV30 and TRBJ2-1; 9 nucleotides agree with TRBD2. The length of the CDR3 is 16 residues. J lost 0 bases, V lost 2 bases, and 5 bases had no gene match. Germline loops: CDR1 GTSNPN, CDR2 SVGIG (reference sequence). CDR3 sequence: CAWSPLAGSSYNEQFF. In nucleotides, the CDR3 is TGTGCCTGGAGTCCTCTAGCGGGGAGCTCCTACAATGAGCAGTTCTTC. The entire variable domain, with the rest obtained from reference TRBV30 and TRBJ2-1, is as follows: SQTIHQWPATLVQPVGSPLSLECTVEGTSNPNLYWYRQAAGRGLQLLFYSVGIGQISSEVPQNLSASRPQDRQFILSSKKLLLSDSGFYLCAWSPLAGSSYNEQFFGPGTRLTVL.

The V gene is TRBV28, the J gene TRBJ1-2, with 9 bases matching TRBD1. The V and J ends lost 6 bases and 3 bases, in that order; junction bases with no gene match: 8. The CDR3 loop spans 15 amino acids. CDR1 MDHEN and CDR2 SYDVKM come from the germline V gene. CDR3 nucleotides: TGTGCCAGCAGCCAAGCACAGGGGGCAGACTATGGCTACACCTTC. It codes for CASSQAQGADYGYTF.

V and J are TRBV5-1 and TRBJ1-5; D gene ambiguous. The CDR3 spans 15 residues. Germline V gene data show CDR1 as SGHRS and CDR2 as YFSETQ. Between the trimmed V and J ends, which lost 0 bases and 3 bases, there was a span of 10 bases. Here the CDR3 reads CASSLEGFDNQPQHF. CDR3 nucleotide sequence: TGCGCCAGCAGCTTGGAGGGATTTGACAATCAGCCCCAGCATTTT.

This clonotype was seen a few times. The chain couples TRBV29-1 to TRBJ2-1; D is undetermined. The germline V gene encodes CDR1 SQVTM and CDR2 ANQGSEA. Trimming shortened V by 5 bases and J by 5 bases, and 7 bases separated the two germline ends. CDR3 length: 11 amino acids. The CDR3 DNA is TGCAGCGTTATTCCCGACAATGAGCAGTTCTTC. Its translation is CSVIPDNEQFF.

The J gene is TRBJ2-2, the V gene TRBV3-1, with 8 nucleotides matching TRBD1. This CDR3 region has 16 residues. V gave up 6 bases and J gave up 4 bases; unmatched junction bases: 10. Germline CDR1 LGHDT, CDR2 YNNKEL (reference sequence). The DNA for the CDR3 is TGTGCCAGCAGTCGGACAGGGAACCGGGGCACCGGGGAGCTGTTTTTT. It yields the protein CASSRTGNRGTGELFF.

This chain links TRBV5-4 with TRBJ1-1, with D perhaps matching TRBD1 (5 bases). The V end lost 5 bases, the J end lost 0 bases, and 17 bases lay between the germline ends. Germline V gives CDR1 SGHNT, CDR2 YYREEE (reference sequence). This CDR3 region has 16 residues. DNA of the CDR3: TGTGCCAGCAGACCCGGACACCGAGGGATGAACACTGAAGCTTTCTTT. The encoded protein is CASRPGHRGMNTEAFF.

This clonotype showed up just a few times. The gene calls are TRBV6-6 and TRBJ2-7, with D possibly being TRBD1 (6 bases). Per the germline V gene, CDR1 is MNHNY and CDR2 is SVGAGI (reference sequence). The CDR3 is made up of 14 amino acids. V was pared by 6 bases and J by 2 bases, with 14 bases between. CDR3 protein: CASRGQPPAYEQYF. The CDR3 coding sequence is TGTGCCAGCAGAGGACAGCCCCCCGCCTACGAGCAGTACTTC.

At least ten counts were recorded for this clonotype. The chain uses TRBV9 and TRBJ2-3; 10 bases are a match to TRBD2. J gave up 0 bases and V 0 bases, and 4 bases lay outside the gene matches. Germline V gives CDR1 SGDLS, CDR2 YYNGEE. CDR3 size: 17 residues. The CDR3 coding sequence is TGTGCCAGCAGCGTAGCTGCTAGCGGGGGAAGCACAGATACGCAGTATTTT. Residues: CASSVAASGGSTDTQYF. The full variable domain, with the rest looked up from reference TRBV9 and TRBJ2-3, is DSGVTQTPKHLITATGQRVTLRCSPRSGDLSVYWYQQSLDQGLQFLIQYYNGEERAKGNILERFSAQQFPDLHSELNLSSLELGDSALYFCASSVAASGGSTDTQYFGPGTRLTVL.

This clonotype was picked up many times. The chain recombines TRBV6-2 or TRBV6-3 with TRBJ1-5; TRBD1 aligns across 10 bases. V gave up 0 bases and J gave up 4 bases; unmatched junction bases: 0. The CDR3 runs to 15 residues. Per germline, CDR1 MNHEY and CDR2 SVGEGT. The CDR3 loop is CASSYSDRGNQPQHF. CDR3 DNA: TGTGCCAGCAGTTACTCGGACAGGGGGAATCAGCCCCAGCATTTT.